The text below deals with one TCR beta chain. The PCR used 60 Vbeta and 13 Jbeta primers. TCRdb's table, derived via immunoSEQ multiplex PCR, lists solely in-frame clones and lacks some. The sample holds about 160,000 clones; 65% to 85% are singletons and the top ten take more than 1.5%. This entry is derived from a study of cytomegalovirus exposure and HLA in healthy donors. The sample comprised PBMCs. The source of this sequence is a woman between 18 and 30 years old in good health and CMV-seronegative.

The chain's CDR3 is CASRPASGAATGELFF. For the CDR3, the DNA is TGTGCCAGCAGACCCGCTAGCGGGGCCGCCACCGGGGAGCTGTTTTTT. The chain carries TRBV27 and TRBJ2-2; 9 nucleotides match TRBD2. V dropped 6 bases and J dropped 4; count of bases not matched to a gene: 9. CDR1 and CDR2 (germline): MNHEY, SMNVEV (reference sequence). This CDR3 is built from 16 residues.